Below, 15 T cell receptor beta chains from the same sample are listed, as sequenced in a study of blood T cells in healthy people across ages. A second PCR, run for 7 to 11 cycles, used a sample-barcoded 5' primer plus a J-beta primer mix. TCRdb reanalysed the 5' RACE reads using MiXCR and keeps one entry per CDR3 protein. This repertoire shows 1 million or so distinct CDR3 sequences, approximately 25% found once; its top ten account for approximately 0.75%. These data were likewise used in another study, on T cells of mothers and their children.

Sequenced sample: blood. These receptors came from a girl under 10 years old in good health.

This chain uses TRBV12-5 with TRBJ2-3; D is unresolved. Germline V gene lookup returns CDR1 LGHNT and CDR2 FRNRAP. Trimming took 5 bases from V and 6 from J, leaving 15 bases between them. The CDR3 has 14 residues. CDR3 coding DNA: TGTGCTAGTGGTCGATCCTACTTCCTTGATACGCAGTATTTT. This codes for CASGRSYFLDTQYF. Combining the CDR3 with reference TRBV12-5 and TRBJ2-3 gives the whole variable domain DARVTQTPRHKVTEMGQEVTMRCQPILGHNTVFWYRQTMMQGLELLAYFRNRAPLDDSGMPKDRFSAEMPDATLATLKIQPSEPRDSAVYFCASGRSYFLDTQYFGPGTRLTVL.

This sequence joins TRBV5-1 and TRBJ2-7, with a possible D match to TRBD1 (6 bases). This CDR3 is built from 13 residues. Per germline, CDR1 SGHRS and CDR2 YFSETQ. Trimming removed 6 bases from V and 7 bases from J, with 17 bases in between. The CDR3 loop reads CASTYDRTEEQYF. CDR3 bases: TGCGCCAGCACCTATGACAGGACTGAAGAGCAGTACTTC.

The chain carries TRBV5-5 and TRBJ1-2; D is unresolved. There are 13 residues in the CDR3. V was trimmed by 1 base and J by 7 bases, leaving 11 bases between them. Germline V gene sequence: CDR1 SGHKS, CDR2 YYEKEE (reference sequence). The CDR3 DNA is TGTGCCAGCAGCTTGTTCGTAGAACTTGGCTACACCTTC. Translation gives CASSLFVELGYTF.

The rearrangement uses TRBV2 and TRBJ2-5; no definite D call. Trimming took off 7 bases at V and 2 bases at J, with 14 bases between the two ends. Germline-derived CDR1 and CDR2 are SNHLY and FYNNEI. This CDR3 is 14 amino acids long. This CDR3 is CASTNIGFQETQYF. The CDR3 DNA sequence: TGTGCCAGCACAAATATTGGATTTCAAGAGACCCAGTACTTC.

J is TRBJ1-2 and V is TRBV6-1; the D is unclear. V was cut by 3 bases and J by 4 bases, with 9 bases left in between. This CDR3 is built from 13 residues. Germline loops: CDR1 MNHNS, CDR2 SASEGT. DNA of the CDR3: TGTGCCAGCAGTGAGAGGTCCCCCTATGGCTACACCTTC. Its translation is CASSERSPYGYTF.

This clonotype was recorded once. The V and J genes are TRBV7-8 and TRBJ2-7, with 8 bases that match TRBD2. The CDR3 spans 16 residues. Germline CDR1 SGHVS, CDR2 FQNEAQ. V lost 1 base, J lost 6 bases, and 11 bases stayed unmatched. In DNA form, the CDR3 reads TGTGCCAGCAGCTTAGGGCCGGGAGGGGCCATGGGCGAGCAGTACTTC. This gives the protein CASSLGPGGAMGEQYF.

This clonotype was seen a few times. As DNA, the CDR3 is TGTGCCAGCAGCCAAACCTCCGGGACAGGGAGGAACATTCAGTACTTC. It codes for CASSQTSGTGRNIQYF. V gene TRBV3-1 combines with J gene TRBJ2-4, with 9 positions matching TRBD1. The V gene's germline CDR1 is LGHDT and CDR2 YNNKEL (reference sequence). The V gene end was trimmed by 2 bases and the J gene end by 7 bases; junction bases not matched to a gene: 9. The CDR3 has 16 amino acids.

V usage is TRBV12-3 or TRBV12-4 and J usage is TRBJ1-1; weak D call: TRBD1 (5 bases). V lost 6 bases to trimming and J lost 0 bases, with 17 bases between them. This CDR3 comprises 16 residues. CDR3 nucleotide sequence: TGTGCCAGCAGCCAACCTTGGGGCAGGCTGAACACTGAAGCTTTCTTT. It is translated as CASSQPWGRLNTEAFF.

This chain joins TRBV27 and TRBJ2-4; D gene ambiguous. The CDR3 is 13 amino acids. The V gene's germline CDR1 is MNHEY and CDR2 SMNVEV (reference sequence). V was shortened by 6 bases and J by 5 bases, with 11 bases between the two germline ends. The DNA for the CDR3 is TGTGCCAGCAGCAAAAGGGTTGAAAACATTCAGTACTTC. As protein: CASSKRVENIQYF.

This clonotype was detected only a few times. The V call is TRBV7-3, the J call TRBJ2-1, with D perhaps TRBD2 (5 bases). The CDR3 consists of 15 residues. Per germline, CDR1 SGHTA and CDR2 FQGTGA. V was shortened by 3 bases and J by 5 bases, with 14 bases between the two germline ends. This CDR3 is CASSLFGGGDNEQFF. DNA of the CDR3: TGTGCCAGCAGCTTGTTTGGAGGAGGAGACAATGAGCAGTTCTTC.

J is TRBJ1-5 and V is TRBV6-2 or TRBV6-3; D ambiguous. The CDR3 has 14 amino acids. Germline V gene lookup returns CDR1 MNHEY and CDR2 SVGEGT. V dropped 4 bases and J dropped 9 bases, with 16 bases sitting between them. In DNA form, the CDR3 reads TGTGCCAGCAGTTCGGGGTCCGTCGAACGGCCCCAGCATTTT. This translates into CASSSGSVERPQHF.

The CDR3 loop is CSADGGNSGNTIYF. For the CDR3, the DNA is TGCAGTGCTGATGGGGGAAACTCTGGAAACACCATATATTTT. The chain joins TRBV20-1 to TRBJ1-3, with D possibly TRBD1 on 5 matching bases. The CDR3 length is 14 residues. With 5 bases removed from V and 0 bases from J, the gap between germline ends came to 11 bases. Germline-derived CDR1 and CDR2 are DFQATT and SNEGSKA (reference sequence).

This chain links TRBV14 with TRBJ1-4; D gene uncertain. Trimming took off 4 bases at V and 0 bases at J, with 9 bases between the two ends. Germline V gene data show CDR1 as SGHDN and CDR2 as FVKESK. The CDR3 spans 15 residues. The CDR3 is CASSRPSATNEKLFF. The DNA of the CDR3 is TGTGCCAGCAGCCGCCCCTCGGCAACTAATGAAAAACTGTTTTTT.

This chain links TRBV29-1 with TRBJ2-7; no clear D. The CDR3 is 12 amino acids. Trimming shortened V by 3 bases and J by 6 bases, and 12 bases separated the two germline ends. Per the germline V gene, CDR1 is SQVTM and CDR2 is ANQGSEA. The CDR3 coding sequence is TGCAGCGTTGACGGAGCAGAAGGCGAGCAGTACTTC. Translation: CSVDGAEGEQYF.

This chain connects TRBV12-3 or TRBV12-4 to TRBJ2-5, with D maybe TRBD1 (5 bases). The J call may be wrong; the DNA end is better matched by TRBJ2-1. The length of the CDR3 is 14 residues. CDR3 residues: CASSFSSGIGEQFF. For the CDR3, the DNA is TGTGCCAGCAGTTTTAGTTCAGGGATAGGTGAGCAGTTCTTC.